The rows below give T cell receptor beta chains drawn from one sample of a study of T cells in Graves' hyperthyroidism and ophthalmopathy. One entry per CDR3 protein, called by TCRdb with MiXCR from the multiplex PCR reads. The sample includes around 400,000 distinct CDR3 sequences, about a sixth of them seen just once. The sample comprised blood. These receptors came from a woman younger than 35 with Graves' hyperthyroidism that later progressed to Graves' ophthalmopathy. Each CDR3 is given with its conserved first and last residue. D genes are given only for firm matches. A clone size is listed for some rows: how often the clone was seen (once, few, many), or a class if it is expanded.

cdr3_aa,cdr3_nt,clone_size,v_call,j_call,d_call
CASSLGQGSYNSPLHF,TGCGCCAGCAGCCTAGGACAGGGCTCCTATAATTCACCCCTCCACTTT,.,TRBV5-1,TRBJ1-6,TRBD1
CASSRSPRTAGEETQYF,TGTGCCAGCAGCAGAAGTCCGAGGACGGCGGGGGAAGAGACCCAGTACTTC,.,TRBV27,TRBJ2-5,TRBD2
CSVERGRAYNEQFF,TGCAGCGTTGAAAGGGGGCGAGCATACAATGAGCAGTTCTTC,.,TRBV29-1,TRBJ2-1,TRBD1
CASSLTPTGSYEQYF,TGTGCCAGCAGCTTAACTCCGACAGGCTCCTACGAGCAGTACTTC,many,TRBV7-3,TRBJ2-7,.
CASSLTEDTQYF,TGTGCCAGCAGTCTGACAGAAGATACGCAGTATTTT,many,TRBV12-3/TRBV12-4,TRBJ2-3,.
CASSPPEPREATNTGELFF,TGTGCCAGCTCACCACCGGAACCCCGGGAGGCGACGAACACCGGGGAGCTGTTTTTT,few,TRBV18,TRBJ2-2,TRBD2
CASSLAALAVYNEQFF,TGTGCCAGCAGTTTAGCCGCGCTAGCGGTATACAATGAGCAGTTCTTC,many,TRBV12-3/TRBV12-4,TRBJ2-1,TRBD2
CSAREREYEQYF,TGCAGTGCTAGAGAGCGGGAGTACGAGCAGTACTTC,many,TRBV20-1,TRBJ2-7,TRBD2
CASLPDRSYGYTF,TGTGCCAGCCTCCCCGACAGGTCCTATGGCTACACCTTC,many,TRBV18,TRBJ1-2,.
CASSLHIRDSSYEQYF,TGTGCCAGCAGTTTGCATATTCGGGACAGCTCCTACGAGCAGTACTTC,.,TRBV28,TRBJ2-7,TRBD1
CSARDRLGRPDTEAFF,TGCAGTGCTAGAGATCGCTTAGGGAGGCCGGACACTGAAGCTTTCTTT,many,TRBV20-1,TRBJ1-1,.
CASSYHPIGTEAFF,TGTGCCAGCAGTTATCATCCGATAGGTACTGAAGCTTTCTTT,many,TRBV7-2,TRBJ1-1,.
CASRGGGKNNEQFF,TGTGCCAGTAGGGGAGGGGGCAAAAACAATGAGCAGTTCTTC,.,TRBV19,TRBJ2-1,.
CAWSDRGTDTQYF,TGTGCCTGGAGTGACAGGGGCACAGATACGCAGTATTTT,many,TRBV30,TRBJ2-3,.
CASSPRGMMNTEAFF,TGTGCCAGCAGCCCCCGGGGGATGATGAACACTGAAGCTTTCTTT,many,TRBV13,TRBJ1-1,.
CASSQLGTGEGDSNQPQHF,TGCGCCAGCAGCCAACTTGGGACAGGGGAGGGCGATAGCAATCAGCCCCAGCATTTT,.,TRBV4-3,TRBJ1-5,TRBD1
CASSIRHGGQYTQYF,TGTGCCAGTAGTATCCGTCATGGCGGGCAATATACGCAGTATTTT,.,TRBV19,TRBJ2-3,.
CAISGVGSPPSKIDEQYF,TGTGCCATCAGTGGGGTTGGGAGTCCCCCTTCCAAGATCGACGAGCAGTACTTC,many,TRBV10-3,TRBJ2-7,.
CASSLSSQGYNSPLHF,TGTGCCAGCAGTTTATCCTCCCAGGGGTATAATTCACCCCTCCACTTT,.,TRBV28,TRBJ1-6,.
CASSYTSGTAREQYF,TGTGCCAGCAGTTACACTTCCGGGACGGCCCGCGAGCAGTACTTC,few,TRBV6-1,TRBJ2-7,.
CSARSSGSFTSYEQYF,TGCAGTGCTAGATCCTCAGGGTCCTTTACTTCCTACGAGCAGTACTTC,many,TRBV20-1,TRBJ2-7,.
CSARDSLSPYEQYF,TGCAGTGCTAGAGATTCTCTTTCCCCCTACGAGCAGTACTTC,.,TRBV20-1,TRBJ2-7,.
CASSPLTTSGITDTQYF,TGTGCCAGCAGCCCCCTTACGACTAGCGGGATCACAGATACGCAGTATTTT,many,TRBV7-9,TRBJ2-3,TRBD2
CASRLPGREQFF,TGTGCCAGCAGGCTGCCGGGACGCGAGCAGTTCTTC,.,TRBV11-2,TRBJ2-1,.
CASSVTSNTGELFF,TGTGCCAGCAGCGTGACTAGCAACACCGGGGAGCTGTTTTTT,.,TRBV9,TRBJ2-2,TRBD2
CASSSKRDEQFF,TGTGCCAGCAGCTCCAAGCGGGATGAGCAGTTCTTC,few,TRBV5-8,TRBJ2-1,.
CASSLKVTYEQYF,TGTGCCAGCAGCTTAAAGGTTACCTACGAGCAGTACTTC,many,TRBV13,TRBJ2-7,.
CASSLGGWDTGELFF,TGTGCCAGCAGCTTAGGGGGTTGGGACACCGGGGAGCTGTTTTTT,few,TRBV7-2,TRBJ2-2,.
CSARGTLDRGYEQYF,TGCAGTGCTAGAGGGACCCTGGACAGGGGCTACGAGCAGTACTTC,few,TRBV20-1,TRBJ2-7,TRBD1
CASSQGVRNTEAFF,TGTGCCAGCAGCCAAGGGGTCCGGAACACTGAAGCTTTCTTT,many,TRBV3-1,TRBJ1-1,.
CASSFRAGPPNNEQFF,TGTGCCAGCAGCTTCCGCGCGGGACCACCGAACAATGAGCAGTTCTTC,many,TRBV11-3,TRBJ2-1,.